Below are 13 T cell receptor beta chains sequenced from a single sample in a study of T cells in tuberculosis. Sequenced by immunoSEQ multiplex PCR; TCRdb stores in-frame clones only, minus some. The sample yields 20,000 to 25,000 clones, 95% to 98% seen once. What was sequenced was PBMCs. Every receptor here comes from a donor under 30 with latent tuberculosis or without tuberculosis infection.

This sequence joins TRBV30 and TRBJ1-3, with D possibly matching TRBD1 (5 bases). The CDR3 runs 16 residues. Germline V lookup: CDR1 GTSNPN, CDR2 SVGIG (reference sequence). V lost 1 base to trimming and J lost 0 bases, with 13 bases between them. As DNA, the CDR3 is TGTGCCTGGAGTGCAACTGCAGGGTCCTCTGGAAACACCATATATTTT. It encodes CAWSATAGSSGNTIYF. Filled out from reference TRBV30 and TRBJ1-3, the complete variable domain reads SQTIHQWPATLVQPVGSPLSLECTVEGTSNPNLYWYRQAAGRGLQLLFYSVGIGQISSEVPQNLSASRPQDRQFILSSKKLLLSDSGFYLCAWSATAGSSGNTIYFGEGSWLTVV.

The chain joins TRBV4-3 to TRBJ2-3, with 9 bases that match TRBD2. Germline loops: CDR1 LGHNA, CDR2 YSLEER. With 4 bases clipped from V and 0 bases from J, the junction kept 2 bases outside the gene matches. CDR3 size: 15 residues. This chain's CDR3 is CASSLAGASTDTQYF. The CDR3 coding sequence is TGCGCCAGCAGCCTAGCGGGGGCTAGCACAGATACGCAGTATTTT.

The chain combines TRBV11-2 with TRBJ2-7, with TRBD1 matching over 7 bases. The CDR3 extends over 14 amino acids. The V segment lost 1 base and the J segment 5 bases; nucleotides outside the gene matches: 5. Per the germline V gene, CDR1 is SGHAT and CDR2 is FQNNGV. The CDR3 here is CASSLGHTGDEQYF. In DNA, the CDR3 is TGTGCCAGCAGCTTAGGCCACACAGGGGACGAGCAGTACTTC.

The rearrangement joins TRBV5-1 to TRBJ2-4, with 7 bases matching TRBD1. Germline CDR1 is SGHRS and CDR2 is YFSETQ. CDR3 length equals 19 residues. V was pared by 0 bases and J by 0 bases, with 12 bases of the junction left unmatched. CDR3 DNA sequence: TGCGCCAGCAGCTTGGCTTTGGGTACACGACAGGGAGCCAAAAACATTCAGTACTTC. Its protein product is CASSLALGTRQGAKNIQYF.

The V and J genes are TRBV7-2 and TRBJ2-7, with 7 bases matching TRBD2. The CDR3 has 17 residues. CDR1 and CDR2 (germline): SGHTA, FQGNSA. V trimming: 2 bases; J trimming: 4 bases; junction bases outside the gene matches: 14. In nucleotides, the CDR3 is TGTGCCAGCAGCTTACGTCTAGCGGCTCAAACAAAGTACGAGCAGTACTTC. It is translated as CASSLRLAAQTKYEQYF. The variable domain in full, with the rest retrieved from reference TRBV7-2 and TRBJ2-7, is GAGVSQSPSNKVTEKGKDVELRCDPISGHTALYWYRQSLGQGLEFLIYFQGNSAPDKSGLPSDRFSAERTGGSVSTLTIQRTQQEDSAVYLCASSLRLAAQTKYEQYFGPGTRLTVT.

J is TRBJ2-1 and V is TRBV27; TRBD1 is a possible D gene (5 bases). V gave up 3 bases and J gave up 10 bases, with 10 bases separating them. CDR1 MNHEY and CDR2 SMNVEV come from the germline V gene (reference sequence). This CDR3 has 12 amino acids. CDR3 sequence: CASSLPGYEQFF. The CDR3 bases are TGTGCCAGCAGTTTGCCAGGGTACGAGCAGTTCTTC.

V is TRBV9 and J is TRBJ1-2, with TRBD1 matching over 7 bases. There are 14 residues in the CDR3. The V and J ends lost 1 base and 4 bases, in that order; junction bases with no gene match: 4. Germline-derived CDR1 and CDR2 are SGDLS and YYNGEE. This CDR3 reads CASSVSGDSYGYTF. CDR3 nucleotides: TGTGCCAGCAGCGTATCAGGGGACAGCTATGGCTACACCTTC.

The chain links TRBV5-1 to TRBJ2-1; perhaps TRBD1 as D (5 bases). Germline loops: CDR1 SGHRS, CDR2 YFSETQ. V was clipped by 2 bases and J by 4 bases, with 13 bases between them. The CDR3 totals 15 residues. The CDR3 reads CASSLPLGVYNEQFF. CDR3 nucleotide sequence: TGCGCCAGCAGCTTACCCCTAGGGGTTTACAATGAGCAGTTCTTC.

The V and J genes are TRBV5-1 and TRBJ2-2, with 8 bases lining up with TRBD2. V dropped 4 bases and J dropped 8; count of bases not matched to a gene: 16. The CDR3 contains 17 residues. Germline assignment: CDR1 SGHRS and CDR2 YFSETQ. CDR3 coding DNA: TGCGCCAGCAGCATCCCTAGCGGGCCTCCAGGCAGGGGGGAGCTGTTTTTT. Translation gives CASSIPSGPPGRGELFF.

V is TRBV18 and J is TRBJ2-3, with 7 bases identical to TRBD1. V trimming: 0 bases; J trimming: 4 bases; junction bases outside the gene matches: 4. Germline V CDR1 and CDR2: KGHSH, LQKENI. The CDR3 loop spans 15 amino acids. The CDR3 region has the DNA TGTGCCAGCTCACCACCTACAGGGGTCCCAGATACGCAGTATTTT. Translated, it gives CASSPPTGVPDTQYF.

The V gene is TRBV27, the J gene TRBJ2-2, with 9 bases fitting TRBD1. V shed 2 bases, J shed 7 bases, and the junction held 5 bases outside the gene matches. Germline values: CDR1 MNHEY, CDR2 SMNVEV (reference sequence). The CDR3 runs to 15 residues. The CDR3 DNA follows: TGTGCCAGCAGTTTAGGGACAGGGTTCGTCGGGGAGCTGTTTTTT. Its translation: CASSLGTGFVGELFF.

This clone was seen just once. Here the CDR3 DNA reads TGTGCCAGCAGAGCTTCTGGGGCCAACGTCCTGACTTTC. Protein: CASRASGANVLTF. The V and J genes are TRBV9 and TRBJ2-6, with D unclear. This CDR3 is built from 13 residues. Trimming left V 5 bases short and J 1 base short, with 4 bases between. From germline, CDR1 is SGDLS and CDR2 YYNGEE.

This clone has just a few counts. J is TRBJ1-6 and V is TRBV11-2; 7 bases line up with TRBD1. Germline CDR1 is SGHAT and CDR2 is FQNNGV. CDR3 length equals 19 residues. V was clipped by 5 bases and J by 0 bases; unmatched bases: 13. CDR3 protein: CASSQRGQAIDSYNSPLHF. Written as DNA, the CDR3 is TGTGCCAGCAGCCAACGAGGACAGGCAATCGACTCCTATAATTCACCCCTCCACTTT.